The rows below give T cell receptor beta chains drawn from one sample of a study of CXCR3-negative and CXCR3-positive naive CD8 T cells. With the 5' RACE reads reprocessed, TCRdb shows one record per CDR3 protein and no DNA. The sample spans about 150,000 distinct CDR3 sequences; the ten largest clones claim nearly 0.5%. Source material: naive CXCR3+ CD8+ T cells from blood. All receptors derive from a human donor in good health. Some clones in this sample may be carry-over from other donors' samples. The CDR3 runs from the conserved cysteine through the conserved F or W. Fields, in order: J gene, V gene, CDR3 protein.

j_call: TRBJ2-1; v_call: TRBV9; cdr3_aa: CASSVAQASGRASHEQFF
j_call: TRBJ2-7; v_call: TRBV30; cdr3_aa: CAWRAATGVYEQYF
j_call: TRBJ2-7; v_call: TRBV4-1; cdr3_aa: CASSQDWQSSYEQYF
j_call: TRBJ1-6; v_call: TRBV10-3; cdr3_aa: CAISEGQGRSYNSPLHF
j_call: TRBJ2-4; v_call: TRBV6-2/TRBV6-3; cdr3_aa: CASSRRDREDKNIQYF
j_call: TRBJ2-7; v_call: TRBV28; cdr3_aa: CASSSLVGLDYEQYF
j_call: TRBJ1-5; v_call: TRBV5-1; cdr3_aa: CASSRVGGREPQHF
j_call: TRBJ2-1; v_call: TRBV29-1; cdr3_aa: CSATGTDYNEQFF
j_call: TRBJ2-3; v_call: TRBV29-1; cdr3_aa: CSVDTDLGDTQYF
j_call: TRBJ1-5; v_call: TRBV13; cdr3_aa: CASSHGGRNQPQHF
j_call: TRBJ2-2; v_call: TRBV5-1; cdr3_aa: CASSWGLAGGGTGELFF
j_call: TRBJ2-1; v_call: TRBV29-1; cdr3_aa: CSVGRADNEQFF
j_call: TRBJ2-6; v_call: TRBV20-1; cdr3_aa: CSARDYGSAGGTTGANVLTF
j_call: TRBJ2-7; v_call: TRBV23-1; cdr3_aa: CASSPLPEYNEQFF
j_call: TRBJ1-2; v_call: TRBV7-9; cdr3_aa: CASSSRDTEDYGYTF
j_call: TRBJ2-3; v_call: TRBV28; cdr3_aa: CASSLAGTSTDTQYF
j_call: TRBJ2-2; v_call: TRBV9; cdr3_aa: CASSVGLQAMGTGELFF
j_call: TRBJ2-3; v_call: TRBV7-6; cdr3_aa: CASSLESSGLAGQLVPTDTQYF
j_call: TRBJ2-2; v_call: TRBV5-1; cdr3_aa: CASSFEGLGGELFF
j_call: TRBJ2-2; v_call: TRBV5-1; cdr3_aa: CASSLFTSFTGELFF
j_call: TRBJ1-5; v_call: TRBV29-1; cdr3_aa: CSVAGAGVNQPQHF
j_call: TRBJ1-1; v_call: TRBV4-1; cdr3_aa: CASSQDTRAPEAFF
j_call: TRBJ2-7; v_call: TRBV10-3; cdr3_aa: CATHRATDYEQYF
j_call: TRBJ2-5; v_call: TRBV20-1; cdr3_aa: CSARGPRSRETQYF
j_call: TRBJ2-1; v_call: TRBV9; cdr3_aa: CASSVVEAVYNEQFF
j_call: TRBJ2-6; v_call: TRBV7-2; cdr3_aa: CASSWGTSGANVLTF
j_call: TRBJ2-3; v_call: TRBV6-1; cdr3_aa: CASSEDYLSTDTQYF
j_call: TRBJ1-4; v_call: TRBV25-1; cdr3_aa: CASSGDSFATNEKLFF
j_call: TRBJ2-7; v_call: TRBV20-1; cdr3_aa: CSARRGGSREQYF
j_call: TRBJ2-5; v_call: TRBV28; cdr3_aa: CASTGSGGGETQYF
j_call: TRBJ2-4; v_call: TRBV19; cdr3_aa: CASSIGGLAKNIQYF
j_call: TRBJ2-5; v_call: TRBV6-2/TRBV6-3; cdr3_aa: CASSYLVQGPETQYF
j_call: TRBJ2-1; v_call: TRBV3-1; cdr3_aa: CASSQATSGEIYNEQFF
j_call: TRBJ1-5; v_call: TRBV4-1; cdr3_aa: CASSQGRGTGPMGQPQHF
j_call: TRBJ2-5; v_call: TRBV7-9; cdr3_aa: CASSGAGTPDRQETQYF
j_call: TRBJ1-5; v_call: TRBV20-1; cdr3_aa: CSARVPGQGCGNQPQHF
j_call: TRBJ2-5; v_call: TRBV7-3; cdr3_aa: CASSSSGQEPLTGTQYF
j_call: TRBJ2-7; v_call: TRBV5-1; cdr3_aa: CVSSLETGGNYEQYF
j_call: TRBJ1-2; v_call: TRBV7-2; cdr3_aa: CASSFNGRPNYGYTF
j_call: TRBJ2-1; v_call: TRBV11-2; cdr3_aa: CASRGTSSYNEQFF
j_call: TRBJ2-1; v_call: TRBV12-3/TRBV12-4; cdr3_aa: CASSRLAGEIDNEQFF
j_call: TRBJ1-1; v_call: TRBV28; cdr3_aa: CASSDRGVTEAFF
j_call: TRBJ2-5; v_call: TRBV21-1; cdr3_aa: CASASPGLANVETQYF
j_call: TRBJ2-3; v_call: TRBV7-2; cdr3_aa: CASRVLAGIGDTQYF
j_call: TRBJ2-1; v_call: TRBV5-5; cdr3_aa: CASSTLAGVSYNEQFF